Shown below are 18 T cell receptor beta chains from a single sample sequenced in a study of technical replicates of blood from a few donors. Here immunoSEQ multiplex PCR was the method, and the copy in TCRdb shows in-frame clones only, minus some. The sample consists of approximately 58,000 clones, 75% to 90% of them appearing once. Material: PBMCs. All receptors come from a human donor in good health. Some clones in this sample may be carry-over from other donors' samples.

This chain links TRBV7-9 with TRBJ2-3; 9 bases map to TRBD2. This CDR3 has 15 residues. Trimming took 3 bases from V and 4 from J; bases not matched to a gene: 5. Germline lookup yields CDR1 SEHNR and CDR2 FQNEAQ (reference sequence). This chain's CDR3 is CASSFGGRVPDTQYF. CDR3 nucleotide sequence: TGTGCCAGCAGCTTCGGCGGGAGGGTCCCAGATACGCAGTATTTT.

The V and J genes are TRBV5-4 and TRBJ2-6; 8 bases are a match to TRBD2. CDR3 length: 16 residues. Germline V gene sequence: CDR1 SGHNT, CDR2 YYREEE (reference sequence). V lost 4 bases, J lost 2 bases, and 5 bases stayed unmatched. The CDR3 bases are TGTGCCAGCAGCAGTGGCGGGGGGACTGGGGCCAACGTCCTGACTTTC. Translated, it gives CASSSGGGTGANVLTF.

This chain joins TRBV11-2 and TRBJ1-5; D is unresolved. This CDR3 region has 13 residues. V was cut by 0 bases and J by 11 bases, with 11 bases left in between. Per germline, CDR1 SGHAT and CDR2 FQNNGV. CDR3 DNA sequence: TGTGCCAGCAGCTTAGATCGGAGGGCAGCCCAGCATTTT. This translates into CASSLDRRAAQHF. Filled out from reference TRBV11-2 and TRBJ1-5, the complete variable domain reads EAGVAQSPRYKIIEKRQSVAFWCNPISGHATLYWYQQILGQGPKLLIQFQNNGVVDDSQLPKDRFSAERLKGVDSTLKIQPAKLEDSAVYLCASSLDRRAAQHFGDGTRLSIL.

This clone is a singleton in its sample. The chain links TRBV7-9 to TRBJ2-2; D gene ambiguous. With 5 bases removed from V and 7 bases from J, the gap between germline ends came to 17 bases. Germline V gives CDR1 SEHNR, CDR2 FQNEAQ (reference sequence). The CDR3 extends over 15 amino acids. The CDR3 spells CASSPLLRFGGELFF. CDR3 bases: TGTGCCAGCAGCCCCCTGTTGCGGTTTGGCGGGGAGCTGTTTTTT.

The V gene is TRBV4-1, the J gene TRBJ2-5, with TRBD2 identical over 8 bases. This CDR3 region has 15 residues. Germline values: CDR1 MGHRA, CDR2 YSYEKL. Trimming cost V 4 bases and J 2 bases; bases outside gene matches: 6. In DNA, the CDR3 is TGCGCCAGCAGCCTTCGTACTAGCGGTCAAGAGACCCAGTACTTC. Protein product: CASSLRTSGQETQYF.

The V gene is TRBV4-3, the J gene TRBJ1-1; no clear D gene. CDR1 LGHNA and CDR2 YSLEER come from the germline V gene. Trimming cost V 0 bases and J 1 base, with 9 bases left between them. The CDR3 totals 15 residues. The DNA for the CDR3 is TGCGCCAGCAGCCAAGATAGGGAGTGGAACACTGAAGCTTTCTTT. Its translation: CASSQDREWNTEAFF.

The chain couples TRBV19 to TRBJ2-7; maybe TRBD1 (6 bases). Trimming left V 6 bases short and J 2 bases short, with 14 bases between. Germline V gene lookup returns CDR1 LNHDA and CDR2 SQIVND (reference sequence). The CDR3 sequence is 14 residues long. CDR3 sequence: CASRPGTRTYEQYF. The CDR3 DNA sequence: TGTGCCAGTAGACCCGGGACAAGGACCTACGAGCAGTACTTC.

This rearrangement joins TRBV7-9 to TRBJ2-2; no reliable D call. Germline V gene data show CDR1 as SEHNR and CDR2 as FQNEAQ (reference sequence). Trimming removed 3 bases from V and 3 bases from J, with 5 bases in between. The CDR3 runs to 13 residues. This CDR3 reads CASSFGDTGELFF. CDR3 sequence (DNA): TGTGCCAGCAGCTTCGGAGACACCGGGGAGCTGTTTTTT.

Regarding this clone: Other nucleotide sequences in the sample specify the same CDR3. The chain combines TRBV6-5 with TRBJ1-2; the match to TRBD1 covers 8 bases. This CDR3 contains 13 residues. Germline trimming cut 2 bases from V and 5 bases from J; bases unmatched to any gene: 1. Germline values: CDR1 MNHEY, CDR2 SVGAGI. The CDR3 reads CASSYRQGYGYTF. Written as DNA, the CDR3 is TGTGCCAGCAGTTACCGACAGGGGTATGGCTACACCTTC.

This chain connects TRBV29-1 to TRBJ2-5; TRBD1 might be the D (5 bases). V was shortened by 5 bases and J by 5 bases, with 15 bases between the two germline ends. The CDR3 sequence is 13 residues long. Germline-derived CDR1 and CDR2 are SQVTM and ANQGSEA. CDR3 DNA: TGCAGCGTTCAGGACAAAGGTTTGGAGACCCAGTACTTC. It specifies CSVQDKGLETQYF.

The chain recombines TRBV11-2 with TRBJ2-2; 8 bases fit TRBD1. V shed 6 bases and J 0 bases; nucleotides not matched to a gene: 6. The CDR3 covers 16 residues. Germline V gene sequence: CDR1 SGHAT, CDR2 FQNNGV. CDR3 nucleotides: TGTGCCAGCAGACCACCGGGACAGGCGAACACCGGGGAGCTGTTTTTT. It is translated as CASRPPGQANTGELFF.

The genes are TRBV5-1 and TRBJ2-4, with D perhaps matching TRBD1 (5 bases). Looked up from germline, CDR1 is SGHRS and CDR2 is YFSETQ. With 0 bases removed from V and 4 bases from J, the gap between germline ends came to 11 bases. The CDR3 extends over 15 amino acids. The CDR3, as DNA: TGCGCCAGCAGCTTGGTACTATCAGGGAAAAACATTCAGTACTTC. Residues: CASSLVLSGKNIQYF.

The J gene is TRBJ2-7, the V gene TRBV6-1; D is possibly TRBD2 (6 bases). V lost 4 bases and J 0 bases, leaving 13 bases between the germline ends. The CDR3 loop spans 15 amino acids. Germline-derived CDR1 and CDR2 are MNHNS and SASEGT. CDR3 nucleotides: TGTGCCAGCAGTGCCCTAGCGACTAGCTCCTACGAGCAGTACTTC. Translation gives CASSALATSSYEQYF.

The CDR3 DNA reads as TGTGCCAGCAGCTCCCCCGAGGAGGCCCAGGTTAACCTCCACTTT. The encoded protein is CASSSPEEAQVNLHF. V usage is TRBV5-4 and J usage is TRBJ1-6; no reliable D call. With 3 bases removed from V and 15 bases from J, the gap between germline ends came to 22 bases. This CDR3 is built from 15 residues. Germline CDR1 is SGHNT and CDR2 is YYREEE (reference sequence).

This sequence joins TRBV2 and TRBJ1-4; D call uncertain. This CDR3 is 12 amino acids long. With 7 bases removed from V and 8 bases from J, the gap between germline ends came to 11 bases. Germline CDR1 and CDR2: SNHLY and FYNNEI. Here the CDR3 reads CASNPETEKLFF. The CDR3 DNA is TGTGCCAGCAACCCAGAAACAGAAAAACTGTTTTTT.

A single count supports this clone. The V and J genes are TRBV9 and TRBJ2-2; maybe TRBD2 (6 bases). The V end was cut by 0 bases, the J end by 5 bases, with 11 bases between. There are 15 residues in the CDR3. Germline V CDR1 and CDR2: SGDLS, YYNGEE. The CDR3 sequence: CASSVVGSGTGELFF. CDR3 DNA: TGTGCCAGCAGCGTAGTCGGGAGTGGTACCGGGGAGCTGTTTTTT.

The chain uses TRBV5-1 and TRBJ1-1; 8 nucleotides match TRBD1. CDR1 is SGHRS, CDR2 YFSETQ, per germline. This CDR3 comprises 14 residues. V was clipped by 5 bases and J by 2 bases; unmatched bases: 5. The DNA of the CDR3 is TGCGCCAGCAGTTTGCAGGGGGCAAACACTGAAGCTTTCTTT. This sequence encodes CASSLQGANTEAFF.

The chain uses TRBV6-5 and TRBJ1-1; D not resolved. Germline lookup yields CDR1 MNHEY and CDR2 SVGAGI. V was trimmed by 5 bases and J by 2 bases, leaving 9 bases between them. The CDR3 totals 13 residues. The CDR3 sequence is CASSESGNTEAFF. The CDR3 region has the DNA TGTGCCAGCAGTGAATCAGGAAACACTGAAGCTTTCTTT.